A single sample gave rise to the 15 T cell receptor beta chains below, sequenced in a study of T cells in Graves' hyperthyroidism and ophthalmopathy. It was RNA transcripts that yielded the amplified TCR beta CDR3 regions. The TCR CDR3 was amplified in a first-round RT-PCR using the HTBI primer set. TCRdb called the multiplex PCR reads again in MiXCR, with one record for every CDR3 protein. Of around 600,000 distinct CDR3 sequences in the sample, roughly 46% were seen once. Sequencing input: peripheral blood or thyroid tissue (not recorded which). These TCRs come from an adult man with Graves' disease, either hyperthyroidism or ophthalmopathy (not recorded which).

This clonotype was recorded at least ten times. The CDR3: CSVDSGAAEQYF. In DNA form, the CDR3 reads TGCAGCGTTGACTCGGGGGCGGCCGAGCAGTACTTC. The chain links TRBV29-1 to TRBJ2-7; D may match TRBD1 or TRBD2 (6 bases each). From germline, CDR1 is SQVTM and CDR2 ANQGSEA. The CDR3 length is 12 residues. Between the trimmed V and J ends, which lost 3 bases and 6 bases, there was a span of 12 bases.

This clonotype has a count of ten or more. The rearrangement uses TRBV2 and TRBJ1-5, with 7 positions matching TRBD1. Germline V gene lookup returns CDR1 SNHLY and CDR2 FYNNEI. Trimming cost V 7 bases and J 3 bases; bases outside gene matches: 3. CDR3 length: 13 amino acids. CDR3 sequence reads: CASNDRDNQPQHF. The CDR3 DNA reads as TGTGCCAGCAATGACAGGGACAATCAGCCCCAGCATTTT.

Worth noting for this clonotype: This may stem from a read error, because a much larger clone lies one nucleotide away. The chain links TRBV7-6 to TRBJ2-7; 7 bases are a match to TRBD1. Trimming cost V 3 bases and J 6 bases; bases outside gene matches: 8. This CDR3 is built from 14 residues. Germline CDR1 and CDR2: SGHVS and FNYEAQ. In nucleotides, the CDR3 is TGTGCCAGCAGCTTTCTGGGACAGCCCTGCGAGCAGTACTTC. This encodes CASSFLGQPCEQYF.

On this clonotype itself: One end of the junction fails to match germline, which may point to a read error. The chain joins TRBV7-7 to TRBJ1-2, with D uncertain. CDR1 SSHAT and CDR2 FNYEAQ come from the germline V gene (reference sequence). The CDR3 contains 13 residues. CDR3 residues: CASSLVSPHGYTF. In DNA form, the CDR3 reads TGTGCTAGCAGCTTAGTGTCCCCTCACGGCTACACCTTC.

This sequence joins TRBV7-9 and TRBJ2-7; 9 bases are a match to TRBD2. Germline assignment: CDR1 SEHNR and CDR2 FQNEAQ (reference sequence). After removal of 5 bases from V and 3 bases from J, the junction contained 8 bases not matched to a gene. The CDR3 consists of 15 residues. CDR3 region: CASSPNSGSVYEQYF. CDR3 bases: TGTGCCAGCAGCCCGAATAGCGGGAGTGTCTACGAGCAGTACTTC.

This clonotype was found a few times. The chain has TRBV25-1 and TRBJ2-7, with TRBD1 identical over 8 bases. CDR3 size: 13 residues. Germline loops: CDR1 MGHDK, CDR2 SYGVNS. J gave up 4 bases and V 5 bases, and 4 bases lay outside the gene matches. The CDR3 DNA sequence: TGTGCCAGCAGTAGCAGGGGGCGTTACGAGCAGTACTTC. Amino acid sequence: CASSSRGRYEQYF.

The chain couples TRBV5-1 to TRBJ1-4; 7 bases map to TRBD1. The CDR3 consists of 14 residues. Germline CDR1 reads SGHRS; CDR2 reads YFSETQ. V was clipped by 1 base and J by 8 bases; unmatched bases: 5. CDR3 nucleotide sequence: TGCGCCAGCAGCTTGAAACAGGGGCGGGAAAAACTGTTTTTT. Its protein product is CASSLKQGREKLFF. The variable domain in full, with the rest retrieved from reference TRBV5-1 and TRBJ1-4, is KAGVTQTPRYLIKTRGQQVTLSCSPISGHRSVSWYQQTPGQGLQFLFEYFSETQRNKGNFPGRFSGRQFSNSRSEMNVSTLELGDSALYLCASSLKQGREKLFFGSGTQLSVL.

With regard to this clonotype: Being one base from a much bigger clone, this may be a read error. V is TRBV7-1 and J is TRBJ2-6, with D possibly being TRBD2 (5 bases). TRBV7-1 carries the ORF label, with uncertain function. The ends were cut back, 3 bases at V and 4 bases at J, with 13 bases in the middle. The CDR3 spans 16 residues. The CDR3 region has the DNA TGTGCCAGCAGCTCGTCGCGGGCAAGGGGGGCCAACGTCCTGACTTTC. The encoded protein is CASSSSRARGANVLTF.

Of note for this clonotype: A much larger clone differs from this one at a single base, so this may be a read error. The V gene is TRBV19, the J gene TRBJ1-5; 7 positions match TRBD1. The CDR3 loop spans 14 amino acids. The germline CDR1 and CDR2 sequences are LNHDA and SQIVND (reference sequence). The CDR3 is CVSSPDRDGQPQHF. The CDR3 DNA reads TGTGTCAGTAGTCCTGACAGGGACGGTCAGCCCCAGCATTTT.

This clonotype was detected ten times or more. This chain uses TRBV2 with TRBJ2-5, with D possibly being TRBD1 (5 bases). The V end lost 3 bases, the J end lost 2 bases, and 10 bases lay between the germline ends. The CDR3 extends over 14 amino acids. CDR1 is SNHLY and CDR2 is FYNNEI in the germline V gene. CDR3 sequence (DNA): TGTGCCAGCAGTGACTCGGCAGGGCAAGAGACCCAGTACTTC. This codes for CASSDSAGQETQYF.

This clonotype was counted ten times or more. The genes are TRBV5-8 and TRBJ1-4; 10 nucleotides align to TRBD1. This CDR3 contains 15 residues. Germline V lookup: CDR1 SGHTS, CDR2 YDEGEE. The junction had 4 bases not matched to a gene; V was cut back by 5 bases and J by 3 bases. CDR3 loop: CASSPGTGANEKLFF. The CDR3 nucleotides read TGTGCCAGCAGTCCCGGGACAGGGGCTAATGAAAAACTGTTTTTT.

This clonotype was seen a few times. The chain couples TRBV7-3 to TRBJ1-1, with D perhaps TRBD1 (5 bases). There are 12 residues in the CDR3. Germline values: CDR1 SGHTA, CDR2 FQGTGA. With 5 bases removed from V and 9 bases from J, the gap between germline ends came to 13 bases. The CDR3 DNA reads TGTGCCAGCAGCCTTGGTCCAGGGCAAGCTTTCTTT. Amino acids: CASSLGPGQAFF.

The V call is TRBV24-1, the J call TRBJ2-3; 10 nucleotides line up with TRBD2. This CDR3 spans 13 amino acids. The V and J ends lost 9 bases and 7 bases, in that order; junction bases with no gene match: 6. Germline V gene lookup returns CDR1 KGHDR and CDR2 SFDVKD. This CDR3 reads CATSTSGTNTQYF. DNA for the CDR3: TGTGCCACCTCAACTAGCGGGACCAATACGCAGTATTTT.

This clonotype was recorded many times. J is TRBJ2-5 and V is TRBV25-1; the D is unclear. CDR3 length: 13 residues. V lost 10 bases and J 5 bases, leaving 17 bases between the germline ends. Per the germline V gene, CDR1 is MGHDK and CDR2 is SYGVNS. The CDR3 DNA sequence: TGTGCCAACTCCCGCGAGGCGCGGGAGACCCAGTACTTC. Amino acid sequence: CANSREARETQYF.

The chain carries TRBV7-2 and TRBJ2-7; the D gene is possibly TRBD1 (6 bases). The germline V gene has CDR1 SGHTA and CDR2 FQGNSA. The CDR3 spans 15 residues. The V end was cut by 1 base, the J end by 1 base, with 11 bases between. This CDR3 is CASSLDWDISYEQYF. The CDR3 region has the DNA TGTGCCAGCAGCTTAGACTGGGACATTTCCTACGAGCAGTACTTC.